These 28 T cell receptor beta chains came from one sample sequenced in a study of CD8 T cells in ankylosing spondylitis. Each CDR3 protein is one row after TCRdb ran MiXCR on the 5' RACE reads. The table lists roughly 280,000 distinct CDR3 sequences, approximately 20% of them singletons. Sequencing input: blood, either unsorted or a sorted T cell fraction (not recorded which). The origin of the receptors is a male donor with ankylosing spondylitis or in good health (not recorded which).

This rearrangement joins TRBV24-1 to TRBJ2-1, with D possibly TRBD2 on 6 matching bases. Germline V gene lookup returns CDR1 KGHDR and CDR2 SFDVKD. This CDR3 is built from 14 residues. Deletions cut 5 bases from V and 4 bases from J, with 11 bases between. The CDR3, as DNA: TGTGCCACCAGTGGACTAGACCCTTACAATGAGCAGTTCTTC. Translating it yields CATSGLDPYNEQFF.

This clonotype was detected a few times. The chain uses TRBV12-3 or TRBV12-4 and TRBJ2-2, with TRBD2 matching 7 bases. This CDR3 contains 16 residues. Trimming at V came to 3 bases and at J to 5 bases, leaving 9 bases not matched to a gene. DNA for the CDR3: TGTGCCAGCAGTTTTAACCAGCTAGCGGCAACCGGGGAGCTGTTTTTT. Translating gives CASSFNQLAATGELFF.

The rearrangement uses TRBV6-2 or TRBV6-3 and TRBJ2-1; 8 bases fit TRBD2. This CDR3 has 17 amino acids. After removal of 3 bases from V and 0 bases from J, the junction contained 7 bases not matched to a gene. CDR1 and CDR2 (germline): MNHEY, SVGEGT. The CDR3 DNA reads TGTGCCAGCAGTTATATTGCGGGAGGTACCTCCTACAATGAGCAGTTCTTC. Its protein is CASSYIAGGTSYNEQFF.

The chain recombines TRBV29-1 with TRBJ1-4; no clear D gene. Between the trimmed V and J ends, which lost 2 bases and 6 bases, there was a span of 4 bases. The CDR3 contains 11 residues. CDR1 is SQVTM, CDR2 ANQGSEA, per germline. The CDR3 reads CSVETDEKLFF. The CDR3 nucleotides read TGCAGCGTTGAAACGGATGAAAAACTGTTTTTT. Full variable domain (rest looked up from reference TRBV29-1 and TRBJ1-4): SAVISQKPSRDICQRGTSLTIQCQVDSQVTMMFWYRQQPGQSLTLIATANQGSEATYESGFVIDKFPISRPNLTFSTLTVSNMSPEDSSIYLCSVETDEKLFFGSGTQLSVL.

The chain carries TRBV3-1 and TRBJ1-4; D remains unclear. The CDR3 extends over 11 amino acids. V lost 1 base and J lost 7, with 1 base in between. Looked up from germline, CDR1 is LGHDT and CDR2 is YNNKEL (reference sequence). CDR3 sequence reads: CASSQGEKLFF. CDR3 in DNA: TGTGCCAGCAGCCAAGGTGAAAAACTGTTTTTT.

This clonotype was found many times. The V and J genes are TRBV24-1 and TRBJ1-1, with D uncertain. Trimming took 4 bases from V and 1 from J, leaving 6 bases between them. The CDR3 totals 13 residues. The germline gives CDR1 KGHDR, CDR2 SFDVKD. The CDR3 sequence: CATSEDRNTEAFF. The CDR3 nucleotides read TGTGCCACCAGTGAGGACCGGAACACTGAAGCTTTCTTT.

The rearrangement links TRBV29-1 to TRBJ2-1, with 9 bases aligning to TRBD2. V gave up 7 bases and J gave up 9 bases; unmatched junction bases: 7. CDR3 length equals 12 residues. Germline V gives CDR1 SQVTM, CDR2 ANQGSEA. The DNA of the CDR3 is TGCAGCGCCCCTCTAGCGGGAAGTGAGCAGTTCTTC. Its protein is CSAPLAGSEQFF.

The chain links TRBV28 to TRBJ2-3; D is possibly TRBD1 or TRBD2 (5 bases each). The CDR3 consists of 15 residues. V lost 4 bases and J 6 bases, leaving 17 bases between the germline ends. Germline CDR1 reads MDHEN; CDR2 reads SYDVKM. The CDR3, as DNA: TGTGCCAGCAGTTCCCGGGATGGGGCGGCGGATACGCAGTATTTT. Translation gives CASSSRDGAADTQYF.

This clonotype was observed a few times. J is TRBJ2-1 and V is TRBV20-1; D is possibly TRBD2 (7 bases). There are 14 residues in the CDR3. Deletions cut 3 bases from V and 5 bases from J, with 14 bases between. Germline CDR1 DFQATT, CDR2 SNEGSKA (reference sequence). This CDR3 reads CSASRGGANNEQFF. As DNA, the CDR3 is TGCAGTGCTAGTAGGGGGGGGGCGAACAATGAGCAGTTCTTC.

The CDR3 coding sequence is TGTGCCATCATGGGACATAACTATGGCTACACCTTC. Its translation: CAIMGHNYGYTF. This sequence joins TRBV10-3 and TRBJ1-2, with a weak D call TRBD1 (6 bases). Trimming pared 7 bases from V and 1 base from J, leaving 7 bases between. The CDR3 runs 12 residues. The germline V gene has CDR1 ENHRY and CDR2 SYGVKD.

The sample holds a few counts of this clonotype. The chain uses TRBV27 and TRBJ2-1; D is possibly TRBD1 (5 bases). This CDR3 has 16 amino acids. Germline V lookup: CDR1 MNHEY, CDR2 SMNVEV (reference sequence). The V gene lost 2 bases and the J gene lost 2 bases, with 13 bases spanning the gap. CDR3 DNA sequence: TGTGCCAGCAGTTTAGACGGGCTGGGGCCCTACAATGAGCAGTTCTTC. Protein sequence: CASSLDGLGPYNEQFF.

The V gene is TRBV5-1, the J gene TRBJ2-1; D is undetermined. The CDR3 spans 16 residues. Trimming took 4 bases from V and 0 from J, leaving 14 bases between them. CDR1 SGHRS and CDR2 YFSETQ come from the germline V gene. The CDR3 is CASSPAALTSYNEQFF. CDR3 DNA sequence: TGCGCCAGCAGCCCCGCGGCTTTAACCTCCTACAATGAGCAGTTCTTC.

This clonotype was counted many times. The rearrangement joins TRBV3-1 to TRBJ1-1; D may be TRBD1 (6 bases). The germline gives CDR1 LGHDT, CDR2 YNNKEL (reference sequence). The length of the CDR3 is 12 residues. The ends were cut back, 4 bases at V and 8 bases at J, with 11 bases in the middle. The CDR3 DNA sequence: TGTGCCAGCAGCCTACAGGGACTGGAAGCTTTCTTT. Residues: CASSLQGLEAFF.

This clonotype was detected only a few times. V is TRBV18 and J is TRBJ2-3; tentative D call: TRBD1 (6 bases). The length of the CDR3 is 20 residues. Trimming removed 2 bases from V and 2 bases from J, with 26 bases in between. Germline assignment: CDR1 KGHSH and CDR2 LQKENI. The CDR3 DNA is TGTGCCAGCTCACCAGCTCGTCCCGGGACAATCAACGGCCCCACAGATACGCAGTATTTT. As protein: CASSPARPGTINGPTDTQYF.

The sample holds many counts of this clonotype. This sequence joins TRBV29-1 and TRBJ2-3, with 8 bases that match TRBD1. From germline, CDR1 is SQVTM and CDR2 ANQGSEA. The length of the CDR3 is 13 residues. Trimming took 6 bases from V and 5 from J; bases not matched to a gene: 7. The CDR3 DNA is TGCAGCGTAGGACAGGGCTTCGGAGATACGCAGTATTTT. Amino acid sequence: CSVGQGFGDTQYF.

This CDR3 reads CALIVGYTDTQYF. CDR3 DNA sequence: TGTGCCCTTATAGTGGGGTACACAGATACGCAGTATTTT. The chain is built from TRBV30 and TRBJ2-3; D call uncertain. Germline values: CDR1 GTSNPN, CDR2 SVGIG (reference sequence). The CDR3 contains 13 residues. The V gene lost 8 bases and the J gene lost 2 bases, with 14 bases spanning the gap.

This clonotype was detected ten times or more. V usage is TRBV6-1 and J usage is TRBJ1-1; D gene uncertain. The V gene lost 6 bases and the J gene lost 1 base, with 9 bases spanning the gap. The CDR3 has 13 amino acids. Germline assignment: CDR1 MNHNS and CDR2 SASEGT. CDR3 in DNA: TGTGCCAGCAGCCTCTGGCCGAACACTGAAGCTTTCTTT. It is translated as CASSLWPNTEAFF.

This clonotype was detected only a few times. CDR3 residues: CASSQRGQGYEQYV. The CDR3 DNA reads TGTGCCAGCAGCCAAAGGGGACAGGGCTACGAGCAGTACGTC. This rearrangement joins TRBV3-1 to TRBJ2-7; 9 bases are shared with TRBD1. The J segment lost 3 bases and the V segment lost 2 bases, leaving 2 bases of the junction unmatched. The CDR3 contains 14 residues. In germline, CDR1 is LGHDT, CDR2 YNNKEL (reference sequence).

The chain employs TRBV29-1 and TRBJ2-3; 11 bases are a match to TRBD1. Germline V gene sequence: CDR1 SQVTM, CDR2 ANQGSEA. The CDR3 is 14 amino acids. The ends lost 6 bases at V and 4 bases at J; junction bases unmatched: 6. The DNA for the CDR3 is TGCAGCGTGGCCCGGGACAGGGGGGCAGATACGCAGTATTTT. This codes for CSVARDRGADTQYF.

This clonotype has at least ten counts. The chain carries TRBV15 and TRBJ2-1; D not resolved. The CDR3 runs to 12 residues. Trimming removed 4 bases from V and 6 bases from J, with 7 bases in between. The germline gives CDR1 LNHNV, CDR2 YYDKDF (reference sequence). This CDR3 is CATSTNTNEQFF. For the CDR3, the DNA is TGTGCCACCAGCACAAACACCAATGAGCAGTTCTTC.

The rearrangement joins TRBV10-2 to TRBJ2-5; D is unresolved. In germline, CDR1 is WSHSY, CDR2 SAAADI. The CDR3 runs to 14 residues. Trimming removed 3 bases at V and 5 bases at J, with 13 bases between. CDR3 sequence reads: CASSDTGFQETQYF. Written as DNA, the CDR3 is TGCGCCAGCAGTGACACCGGGTTCCAGGAGACCCAGTACTTC.

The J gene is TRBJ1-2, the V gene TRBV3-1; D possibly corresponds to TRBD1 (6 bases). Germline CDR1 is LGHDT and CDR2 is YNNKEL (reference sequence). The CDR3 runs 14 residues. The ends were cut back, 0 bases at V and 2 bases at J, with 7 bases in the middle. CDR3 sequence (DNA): TGTGCCAGCAGCCAAGATCAGGGGAACTATGGCTACACCTTC. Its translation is CASSQDQGNYGYTF.

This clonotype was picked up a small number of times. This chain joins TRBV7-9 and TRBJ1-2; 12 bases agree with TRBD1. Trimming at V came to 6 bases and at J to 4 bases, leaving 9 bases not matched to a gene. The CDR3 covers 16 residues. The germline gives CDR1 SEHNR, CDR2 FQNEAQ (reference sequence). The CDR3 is CASSSGTGGRSYGYTF. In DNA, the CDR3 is TGTGCCAGCAGTTCCGGGACAGGGGGCAGGAGCTATGGCTACACCTTC.

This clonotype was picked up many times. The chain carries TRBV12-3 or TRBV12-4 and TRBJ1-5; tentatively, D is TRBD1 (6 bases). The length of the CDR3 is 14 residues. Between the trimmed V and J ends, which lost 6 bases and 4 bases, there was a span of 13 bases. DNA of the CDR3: TGTGCCAGCAGCACAGGGTTTCGGAATCAGCCCCAGCATTTT. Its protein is CASSTGFRNQPQHF.

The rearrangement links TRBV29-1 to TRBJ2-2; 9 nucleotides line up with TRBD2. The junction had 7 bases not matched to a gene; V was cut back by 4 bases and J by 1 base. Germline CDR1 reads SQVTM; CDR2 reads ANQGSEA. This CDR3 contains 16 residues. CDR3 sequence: CSVVIKRGVNTGELFF. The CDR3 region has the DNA TGCAGCGTTGTTATTAAGCGGGGGGTGAACACCGGGGAGCTGTTTTTT.

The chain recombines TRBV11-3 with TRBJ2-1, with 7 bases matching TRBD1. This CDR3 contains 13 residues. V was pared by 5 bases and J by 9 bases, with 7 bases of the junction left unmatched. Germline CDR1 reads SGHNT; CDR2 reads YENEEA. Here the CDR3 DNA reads TGTGCCAGCAGCACCCGACAGGGTTCTGAGCAGTTCTTC. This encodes CASSTRQGSEQFF.

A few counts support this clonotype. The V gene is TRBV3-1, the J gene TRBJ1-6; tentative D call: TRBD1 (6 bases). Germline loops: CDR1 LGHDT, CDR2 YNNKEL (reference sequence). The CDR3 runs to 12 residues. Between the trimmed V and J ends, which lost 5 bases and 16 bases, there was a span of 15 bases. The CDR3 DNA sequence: TGTGCCAGCAGCGGATTTACAGGGTCTCTCCACTTT. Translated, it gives CASSGFTGSLHF. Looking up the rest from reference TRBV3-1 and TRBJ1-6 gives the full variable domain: DTAVSQTPKYLVTQMGNDKSIKCEQNLGHDTMYWYKQDSKKFLKIMFSYNNKELIINETVPNRFSPKSPDKAHLNLHINSLELGDSAVYFCASSGFTGSLHFGNGTRLTVT.

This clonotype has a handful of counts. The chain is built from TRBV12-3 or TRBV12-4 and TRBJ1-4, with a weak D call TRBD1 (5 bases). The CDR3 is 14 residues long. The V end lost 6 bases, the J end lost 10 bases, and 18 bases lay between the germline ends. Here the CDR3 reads CASRLSEGPGKLFF. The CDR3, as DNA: TGTGCCAGCAGACTAAGCGAGGGGCCTGGAAAACTGTTTTTT.